This TCR beta chain was profiled in a study of identical twins. Study results and limitations: Recombination models fit unrelated individuals' TCR alpha sharing but underestimated twins'.

TCRdb re-called the 5' RACE reads through MiXCR, storing one row per CDR3 protein. The table lists 270,000 or so distinct CDR3 sequences, approximately 8.3% of them singletons, with over 2.5% in the top ten. This clonotype came up many times. Its target is not known. The same sample was also studied in work on yellow fever vaccine responses in identical twins.

This receptor was obtained from a woman younger than 35 in good health. The sequenced sample consisted of CD8+ T cells sorted from blood.

CDR3 protein: CSVHSTDTQYF. The CDR3 DNA follows: TGCAGCGTTCATAGCACAGATACGCAGTATTTT. V gene TRBV29-1 combines with J gene TRBJ2-3; D unclear. This CDR3 has 11 residues. Germline values: CDR1 SQVTM, CDR2 ANQGSEA. V shed 5 bases and J shed 0 bases, with 3 bases lying between them.